These 23 T cell receptor beta chains came from one sample sequenced in a study of OX40 agonist ivuxolimab in advanced cancers. Data came from immunoSEQ multiplex PCR; TCRdb stores just in-frame clones and leaves some out. The sample includes about 120,000 clones, 80% to 90% of them seen just once. This sample comprised CD4+ or CD8+ T cells sorted from blood, obtained in a trial of the OX40 agonist ivuxolimab. The receptors shown here come from an adult with an advanced solid tumor such as melanoma, head and neck, liver or kidney cancer.

This chain links TRBV18 with TRBJ1-2; 7 bases agree with TRBD1. This CDR3 has 13 amino acids. Germline CDR1 reads KGHSH; CDR2 reads LQKENI. Trimming took 4 bases from V and 8 from J; bases not matched to a gene: 7. DNA of the CDR3: TGTGCCAGCTCACTTGGACAGGATCGGGGCTACACCTTC. Translated, it gives CASSLGQDRGYTF.

This chain links TRBV5-4 with TRBJ1-6; a possible D gene is TRBD1 (5 bases). The V gene's germline CDR1 is SGHNT and CDR2 YYREEE (reference sequence). V dropped 1 base and J dropped 9 bases, with 11 bases sitting between them. This CDR3 has 14 amino acids. The CDR3 DNA reads TGTGCCAGCAGCTTGATGGGGGGGGGTTCACCCCTCCACTTT. Translation gives CASSLMGGGSPLHF.

V usage is TRBV29-1 and J usage is TRBJ2-3; TRBD1 matches at 8 bases. V shed 7 bases, J shed 6 bases, and the junction held 9 bases outside the gene matches. The CDR3 contains 13 residues. CDR1 is SQVTM and CDR2 is ANQGSEA in the germline V gene. CDR3 nucleotide sequence: TGCAGCGCCAACGGACAGGGAGTGGATACGCAGTATTTT. It translates to CSANGQGVDTQYF.

The chain is built from TRBV19 and TRBJ2-1, with TRBD1 matching 8 bases. Per germline, CDR1 LNHDA and CDR2 SQIVND (reference sequence). CDR3 length equals 13 residues. J was trimmed by 10 bases and V by 4 bases; bases with no gene match: 6. The CDR3 nucleotides read TGTGCCAGTAGTACTACCTGGGACAGGGAGCAGTTCTTC. Translating gives CASSTTWDREQFF.

CDR3 loop: CASSPRGSAQTDTQYF. CDR3 in DNA: TGTGCCAGCAGCCCCAGGGGGAGCGCGCAAACAGATACGCAGTATTTT. This chain links TRBV9 with TRBJ2-3, with TRBD1 matching over 7 bases. Germline loops: CDR1 SGDLS, CDR2 YYNGEE. V dropped 4 bases and J dropped 3; count of bases not matched to a gene: 11. This CDR3 has 16 amino acids. The full variable domain, in which reference TRBV9 and TRBJ2-3 provide the parts outside the CDR3, is DSGVTQTPKHLITATGQRVTLRCSPRSGDLSVYWYQQSLDQGLQFLIQYYNGEERAKGNILERFSAQQFPDLHSELNLSSLELGDSALYFCASSPRGSAQTDTQYFGPGTRLTVL.

V usage is TRBV2 and J usage is TRBJ2-5; 11 nucleotides line up with TRBD2. V was clipped by 3 bases and J by 1 base; unmatched bases: 4. Germline V gene data show CDR1 as SNHLY and CDR2 as FYNNEI. The CDR3 has 16 residues. The chain's CDR3 is CASSDALAGGQETQYF. The CDR3 DNA reads as TGTGCCAGCAGTGACGCCCTAGCGGGGGGCCAAGAGACCCAGTACTTC.

Only one count was recorded for this clone. The chain employs TRBV10-3 and TRBJ2-5, with D possibly being TRBD2 (5 bases). The J call is in doubt because the DNA end fits TRBJ2-7 better. Germline assignment: CDR1 ENHRY and CDR2 SYGVKD. The CDR3 covers 14 residues. The CDR3 here is CAISDVRERDEQYF. The CDR3 bases are TGTGCCATCAGTGATGTTCGGGAACGCGACGAGCAGTACTTC.

This chain joins TRBV27 and TRBJ1-5, with D perhaps TRBD1 (6 bases). V lost 3 bases to trimming and J lost 3 bases, with 12 bases between them. Germline V gene sequence: CDR1 MNHEY, CDR2 SMNVEV (reference sequence). CDR3 length equals 15 residues. The CDR3 nucleotides are TGTGCCAGCAGTTTCAACACAGGGTTCAATCAGCCCCAGCATTTT. It is translated as CASSFNTGFNQPQHF.

The rearrangement uses TRBV11-2 and TRBJ2-5, with D unresolved. Germline assignment: CDR1 SGHAT and CDR2 FQNNGV. The V end lost 5 bases, the J end lost 5 bases, and 12 bases lay between the germline ends. This CDR3 is built from 13 residues. CDR3 nucleotides: TGTGCCAGCAGCCCGGGCCTGGGGGAGACCCAGTACTTC. Protein: CASSPGLGETQYF.

The chain couples TRBV6-5 to TRBJ2-7; 8 positions agree with TRBD1. V trimming: 7 bases; J trimming: 4 bases; junction bases outside the gene matches: 9. Germline CDR1 reads MNHEY; CDR2 reads SVGAGI. This CDR3 comprises 14 residues. CDR3 nucleotide sequence: TGTGCCAGCACCGGAGACAGGGGAACTTACGAGCAGTACTTC. Translation: CASTGDRGTYEQYF.

This chain connects TRBV18 to TRBJ1-1, with D possibly being TRBD1 (5 bases). In germline, CDR1 is KGHSH, CDR2 LQKENI. V lost 8 bases, J lost 5 bases, and 9 bases lay in between. The CDR3 sequence is 11 residues long. CDR3 protein: CASQGGTEAFF. The CDR3 nucleotides are TGTGCCAGCCAGGGAGGGACTGAAGCTTTCTTT.

The rearrangement joins TRBV6-6 to TRBJ2-2; 8 bases are a match to TRBD1. The CDR3 sequence is 16 residues long. Germline values: CDR1 MNHNY, CDR2 SVGAGI (reference sequence). V lost 6 bases, J lost 2 bases, and 8 bases stayed unmatched. The CDR3 bases are TGTGCCAGCAGCCCCGGACAGGGAAAAAACACCGGGGAGCTGTTTTTT. Its translation is CASSPGQGKNTGELFF.

The V call is TRBV7-2, the J call TRBJ2-7; 7 bases match TRBD2. J gave up 5 bases and V 1 base, and 2 bases lay outside the gene matches. There are 13 residues in the CDR3. Germline V gives CDR1 SGHTA, CDR2 FQGNSA. The CDR3, as DNA: TGTGCCAGCAGCTTAGGCGGGGGAAACGAGCAGTACTTC. This gives the protein CASSLGGGNEQYF.

This clone was picked up one time. The chain is built from TRBV27 and TRBJ1-5; tentatively, D is TRBD1 (5 bases). The germline V gene has CDR1 MNHEY and CDR2 SMNVEV (reference sequence). This CDR3 region has 15 residues. Trimming stripped 3 bases from V and 3 bases from J, with 12 bases between. Here the CDR3 DNA reads TGTGCCAGCAGTTTCGGTACAGGAAACAATCAGCCCCAGCATTTT. Its protein is CASSFGTGNNQPQHF.

The gene calls are TRBV7-9 and TRBJ1-5; D not resolved. The germline CDR1 and CDR2 sequences are SEHNR and FQNEAQ (reference sequence). The CDR3 sequence is 15 residues long. V was shortened by 1 base and J by 11 bases, with 18 bases between the two germline ends. The CDR3 reads CASSLGTAELGSQHF. As DNA, the CDR3 is TGTGCCAGCAGCTTAGGGACCGCGGAGTTGGGGTCCCAGCATTTT.

This rearrangement joins TRBV19 to TRBJ2-1; 11 bases agree with TRBD1. The CDR3 covers 19 residues. Losses at the gene ends were 2 bases for V and 4 bases for J; bases not matched to a gene: 13. From germline, CDR1 is LNHDA and CDR2 SQIVND (reference sequence). The CDR3 here is CASSIRALGTGGRYNEQFF. CDR3 nucleotide sequence: TGTGCCAGTAGTATACGGGCTTTGGGGACAGGGGGGAGATACAATGAGCAGTTCTTC.

J is TRBJ2-3 and V is TRBV7-8; either TRBD1 or TRBD2 may supply D (7 bases each). The CDR3 has 15 amino acids. The germline V gene encodes CDR1 SGHVS and CDR2 FQNEAQ. Trimming took 7 bases from V and 3 from J, leaving 17 bases between them. The CDR3 DNA sequence: TGTGCCAGCACCCCTTCAGGGGGGGGAACAGATACGCAGTATTTT. The encoded protein is CASTPSGGGTDTQYF.

The chain recombines TRBV7-9 with TRBJ2-7; 12 bases fit TRBD2. The CDR3 spans 17 residues. The germline gives CDR1 SEHNR, CDR2 FQNEAQ (reference sequence). V lost 5 bases to trimming and J lost 0 bases; unmatched junction nucleotides: 8. In nucleotides, the CDR3 is TGTGCCAGCAGCGCCGCGACTAGCGGGGGATACTCCTACGAGCAGTACTTC. The encoded protein is CASSAATSGGYSYEQYF.

This chain links TRBV30 with TRBJ1-6, with 9 bases that match TRBD1. This CDR3 has 15 residues. V was clipped by 0 bases and J by 10 bases; unmatched bases: 7. Germline CDR1 is GTSNPN and CDR2 is SVGIG (reference sequence). The CDR3 loop reads CAWSVRGTGISPLHF. The CDR3 region has the DNA TGTGCCTGGAGTGTACGCGGGACAGGGATCTCACCCCTCCACTTT. The full variable domain, in which reference TRBV30 and TRBJ1-6 provide the parts outside the CDR3, is SQTIHQWPATLVQPVGSPLSLECTVEGTSNPNLYWYRQAAGRGLQLLFYSVGIGQISSEVPQNLSASRPQDRQFILSSKKLLLSDSGFYLCAWSVRGTGISPLHFGNGTRLTVT.

The chain joins TRBV29-1 to TRBJ2-2, with TRBD2 identical over 11 bases. V was pared by 7 bases and J by 5 bases, with 9 bases of the junction left unmatched. Germline CDR1 reads SQVTM; CDR2 reads ANQGSEA. The CDR3 runs to 15 residues. The DNA of the CDR3 is TGCAGCGCCGCAGGACTAGCGGGCCGTACCGGGGAGCTGTTTTTT. Translated, it gives CSAAGLAGRTGELFF.

This clone appeared a few times. V usage is TRBV7-2 and J usage is TRBJ1-1, with TRBD1 matching over 9 bases. V trimming: 0 bases; J trimming: 5 bases; junction bases outside the gene matches: 4. The CDR3 spans 15 residues. Germline CDR1 and CDR2: SGHTA and FQGNSA. For the CDR3, the DNA is TGTGCCAGCAGCTTAGCCGGGACAGGGTGGACTGAAGCTTTCTTT. Its translation is CASSLAGTGWTEAFF.

J is TRBJ2-5 and V is TRBV5-4; tentative D call: TRBD1 (6 bases). Germline loops: CDR1 SGHNT, CDR2 YYREEE (reference sequence). CDR3 length: 15 residues. V dropped 6 bases and J dropped 5 bases, with 20 bases sitting between them. The CDR3 nucleotides read TGTGCCAGCACCTCGCCAGGGGCCTCGTTGGAGACCCAGTACTTC. Encoded protein: CASTSPGASLETQYF.

The gene calls are TRBV10-1 and TRBJ2-1; a weak D match, TRBD2 (5 bases). The CDR3 is made up of 14 amino acids. Germline V gene sequence: CDR1 WNHNN, CDR2 SYGVQD (reference sequence). V lost 5 bases and J 0 bases, leaving 8 bases between the germline ends. The CDR3 DNA reads as TGCGCCAGCAGTTCGGGATTCTCCTACAATGAGCAGTTCTTC. Its protein is CASSSGFSYNEQFF.